This T cell receptor (beta chain) emerged from a study of human CD4 T cells and Enterobacteriaceae. Sorting took every CD4+ cell except CD45RA+CCR7+CD95- naive cells, reaching over 98% purity. Repertoires were generated with immunoSEQ multiplex PCR, while TCRdb's copy carries only in-frame clones and drops some. Seen here are roughly 28,000 clones, 70% to 90% observed once, and the top ten hold around 0.88%. There are 14 residues in the CDR3. The V gene's germline CDR1 is SNHLY and CDR2 FYNNEI. The ends lost 5 bases at V and 1 base at J; junction bases unmatched: 2. This TCR was recovered from a human donor in good health. The sequenced sample was memory CD4+ T cells from blood. The chain uses TRBV2 and TRBJ1-2; the match to TRBD1 covers 9 bases. CDR3 bases: TGTGCCAGCAGTCTGGACAGGGGTAACTATGGCTACACCTTC. This encodes CASSLDRGNYGYTF.